The 26 T cell receptor beta chains in this list originate from one sample, sequenced in a study of tumor-infiltrating lymphocytes in primary liver carcinoma (dated by TCRdb to 2017 to 2019). Blood RNA was extracted from unsorted whole blood using TRIzol reagent, and germline DNA was obtained with the DNeasy Blood & Tissue kit. TCRdb names Illumina HiSeq 2500 as the instrument used. A constant-region primer and ProtoScript II reverse transcriptase were used to reverse-transcribe TCRbeta-specific cDNA from about 500 ng total RNA. Three nested multiplex PCR rounds, following a slightly modified ARM-PCR procedure, were used to build the TCRbeta libraries. Each of the first two PCR rounds ran for around 11 cycles using multiplex TRBV1-TRBV30 forward primers together with a Cbeta reverse primer. Using fastp trimming at Q25 and MiXCR clonotype assembly, TCRdb reanalyzed the public sequencing data and kept in-frame beta chains. Rows with one shared CDR3 protein collapse into an entry with the most common genes and DNA. This sample gives approximately 340,000 distinct CDR3 sequences in total; less than 70% of them show up just once. The top ten hold about 6.5% of the sample.

The specimen was peripheral blood. Receptors originate from a man aged 35-49 years with primary liver carcinoma and hepatitis B virus infection.

In the case of this clonotype: A much bigger clone sits one base away, suggesting this may be a read error. The V call is TRBV6-1, the J call TRBJ2-1; D is possibly TRBD1 (5 bases). The length of the CDR3 is 14 residues. Germline lookup yields CDR1 MNHNS and CDR2 SASEGT. The CDR3 loop reads CAGSAQGPQNEQFF. The CDR3 DNA follows: TGTGCCGGCAGTGCCCAGGGTCCCCAAAATGAGCAGTTCTTC.

The chain has TRBV5-5 and TRBJ2-1; D may be TRBD2 (6 bases). Germline-derived CDR1 and CDR2 are SGHKS and YYEKEE (reference sequence). V was pared by 4 bases and J by 0 bases, with 8 bases between. The CDR3 has 14 residues. The CDR3 bases are TGTGCCAGCAGCGAGACTAGCTCCTACAATGAGCAGTTCTTC. Encoded protein: CASSETSSYNEQFF.

Concerning this clonotype itself: A read error may account for a junction end that differs from germline. The CDR3 sequence: CASSLVPREVSYNSPLRF. In DNA, the CDR3 is TGCGCCAGCAGCTTGGTTCCCAGAGAAGTCTCCTATAATTCACCCCTCCGCTTT. The V call is TRBV5-1, the J call TRBJ1-6; D is ambiguous. The germline CDR1 and CDR2 sequences are SGHRS and YFSETQ. The CDR3 totals 18 residues.

This clonotype was observed once. One end of the junction fails to match germline, which may point to a read error. This CDR3 is CASSLGQLGNTMYF. Here the CDR3 DNA reads TGCGCCAGCAGCTTAGGACAGCTGGGAAACACCATGTATTTT. This rearrangement joins TRBV5-1 to TRBJ1-3; possible D gene TRBD1, 6 bases. Germline V gene data show CDR1 as SGHRS and CDR2 as YFSETQ. The CDR3 is 14 residues long.

This clonotype was seen many times. The V and J genes are TRBV30 and TRBJ1-5, with D possibly TRBD1 on 5 matching bases. Trimming removed 2 bases at V and 5 bases at J, with 10 bases between. Per the germline V gene, CDR1 is GTSNPN and CDR2 is SVGIG (reference sequence). This CDR3 contains 13 residues. This CDR3 is CAWSRQTDQPQHF. In nucleotides, the CDR3 is TGTGCCTGGAGTCGACAGACCGATCAGCCCCAGCATTTT. The full variable domain, in which reference TRBV30 and TRBJ1-5 provide the parts outside the CDR3, is SQTIHQWPATLVQPVGSPLSLECTVEGTSNPNLYWYRQAAGRGLQLLFYSVGIGQISSEVPQNLSASRPQDRQFILSSKKLLLSDSGFYLCAWSRQTDQPQHFGDGTRLSIL.

This clonotype was counted a few times. This chain connects TRBV28 to TRBJ1-2; 10 bases are shared with TRBD1. Trimming removed 2 bases from V and 4 bases from J; junction bases left unmatched: 7. Germline V gene lookup returns CDR1 MDHEN and CDR2 SYDVKM. The CDR3 extends over 16 amino acids. CDR3 sequence (DNA): TGTGCCAGCAGTTTAATCCGGGACAGGGGATTCTATGGCTACACCTTC. Protein sequence: CASSLIRDRGFYGYTF.

As regards this clonotype: Mismatch with germline at one junction end may stem from a read error. The chain uses TRBV11-2 and TRBJ1-2; D is unresolved. The CDR3 totals 12 residues. Germline loops: CDR1 SGHAT, CDR2 FQNNGV. Here the CDR3 reads CACSLDPNGYTF. The CDR3 DNA sequence: TGTGCCTGCAGCTTAGACCCGAATGGCTACACCTTC. Full variable domain (outside the CDR3, taken from reference TRBV11-2 and TRBJ1-2): EAGVAQSPRYKIIEKRQSVAFWCNPISGHATLYWYQQILGQGPKLLIQFQNNGVVDDSQLPKDRFSAERLKGVDSTLKIQPAKLEDSAVYLCACSLDPNGYTFGSGTRLTVV.

A note on this clonotype: An end of the junction does not agree with germline; a read error may underlie this. This chain connects TRBV5-4 to TRBJ2-1; D might be TRBD1 (6 bases). The CDR3 has 12 residues. Germline V gene lookup returns CDR1 SGHNT and CDR2 YYREEE (reference sequence). CDR3 in amino acids: CVSSRGRGEQFF. In nucleotides, the CDR3 is TGTGTCAGCAGCCGGGGCAGGGGTGAGCAGTTCTTC.

With respect to this clonotype: This may be a read error, as it is one base from a much larger clone. The chain uses TRBV4-2 and TRBJ1-5, with TRBD1 as a possible D gene (5 bases). CDR1 and CDR2 (germline): LGHNA, YNFKEQ. The CDR3 contains 13 residues. The CDR3 DNA reads as TGTGCCAGCAGCCAAGATCTGGGGCAGCCCCATCATTTT. Amino acids: CASSQDLGQPHHF.

This clonotype was recorded only once. A single base separates this from a much larger clone, so it may be a read error. The chain carries TRBV6-6 and TRBJ2-5, with a possible D match to TRBD2 (5 bases). The CDR3 has 13 amino acids. CDR1 is MNHNY and CDR2 is SVGAGI in the germline V gene (reference sequence). The CDR3 sequence is CASSYATSERVHF. The CDR3 DNA is TGTGCCAGCAGTTACGCAACCTCCGAGAGGGTCCACTTC.

About this clonotype itself: A much bigger clone sits one base away, suggesting this may be a read error. This chain uses TRBV10-1 with TRBJ1-2, with D uncertain. V lost 6 bases, J lost 4 bases, and 12 bases lay in between. The CDR3 runs 13 residues. The V gene's germline CDR1 is WNHNN and CDR2 SYGVQD (reference sequence). CDR3 loop: CASSGELGYGYTF. The DNA for the CDR3 is TGCGCCAGCAGCGGGGAACTTGGCTATGGCTACACCTTC.

V and J are TRBV30 and TRBJ2-3, with D possibly being TRBD1 (5 bases). Germline CDR1 and CDR2: GTSNPN and SVGIG (reference sequence). Trimming stripped 0 bases from V and 4 bases from J, with 8 bases between. The CDR3 has 13 amino acids. CDR3 loop: CAWSVQDADTQYF. The CDR3 DNA sequence: TGTGCCTGGAGTGTACAGGACGCAGATACGCAGTATTTT.

A note on this clonotype: The junction does not match germline at one end; this may be a read error. This sequence joins TRBV11-2 and TRBJ2-7; 7 bases are shared with TRBD1. This CDR3 is built from 12 residues. CDR1 is SGHAT and CDR2 is FQNNGV in the germline V gene. The DNA for the CDR3 is TGCGCCAACAGCTTACAGGGGTCCGAGCAGTACTTC. Translated, it gives CANSLQGSEQYF.

The J gene is TRBJ2-7, the V gene TRBV12-3 or TRBV12-4; 9 bases fit TRBD2. J lost 3 bases, V lost 3 bases, and 6 bases had no gene match. The CDR3 sequence is 15 residues long. The CDR3 is CASSFSGGQSYEQYF. The CDR3 nucleotides read TGTGCCAGCAGTTTTAGCGGGGGACAGAGCTACGAGCAGTACTTC.

A note on this clonotype: The junction departs from germline at one end; a sequencing error may be responsible. The V and J genes are TRBV11-1 and TRBJ2-2; D possibly corresponds to TRBD2 (5 bases). Germline CDR1 and CDR2: SGHAT and FQDESV (reference sequence). The CDR3 covers 15 residues. The CDR3 reads CASNLGGLNTGELFF. The CDR3, as DNA: TGTGCCAGCAACTTAGGCGGGCTGAACACCGGGGAGCTGTTTTTT.

The chain links TRBV5-4 to TRBJ2-7; TRBD1 matches 7 bases. The J segment lost 9 bases and the V segment lost 5 bases, leaving 8 bases of the junction unmatched. The germline CDR1 and CDR2 sequences are SGHNT and YYREEE (reference sequence). The CDR3 has 12 residues. This CDR3 reads CASSNDRAVQYF. The CDR3 DNA sequence: TGTGCCAGCAGTAACGACAGGGCGGTGCAGTACTTC.

This chain connects TRBV20-1 to TRBJ2-7, with TRBD2 matching over 8 bases. CDR3 size: 14 residues. The germline V gene has CDR1 DFQATT and CDR2 SNEGSKA (reference sequence). The CDR3 loop is CTVEAGGDYYEQYF. The CDR3 nucleotides read TGCACTGTCGAGGCGGGAGGCGATTACTACGAGCAGTACTTC.

Remarks on this clonotype: The junction shows a germline mismatch at one end, possibly a read error. The chain joins TRBV11-1 to TRBJ2-3; D is uncertain. Germline CDR1 reads SGHAT; CDR2 reads FQDESV (reference sequence). The CDR3 runs to 13 residues. CDR3 DNA sequence: TGTGCCAACAGCAGGATCCTCACAGATATGCAGTATTTT. It is translated as CANSRILTDMQYF.

The rearrangement links TRBV6-5 to TRBJ2-7; 7 nucleotides match TRBD1. This CDR3 has 14 amino acids. V was pared by 4 bases and J by 3 bases, with 6 bases of the junction left unmatched. The germline gives CDR1 MNHEY, CDR2 SVGAGI. The CDR3 here is CASSSTGSGYEQYF. CDR3 bases: TGTGCCAGCAGTTCGACAGGGAGCGGCTACGAGCAGTACTTC.

The rearrangement joins TRBV28 to TRBJ1-1; D may be TRBD1 (5 bases). CDR1 and CDR2 (germline): MDHEN, SYDVKM. The V end was cut by 4 bases, the J end by 7 bases, with 13 bases between. The CDR3 is 13 residues long. The CDR3 nucleotides read TGTGCCAGCAGTTCCCCGGGGGGGGGTGAAGCTTTCTTT. Residues: CASSSPGGGEAFF.

A word on this clonotype: The junction departs from the called germline gene at one end, perhaps through a read error. The rearrangement uses TRBV29-1 and TRBJ2-3, with 7 positions matching TRBD2. The V gene's germline CDR1 is SQVTM and CDR2 ANQGSEA. The CDR3 runs 15 residues. In nucleotides, the CDR3 is TGCAGCGTTGGGGGACTAACGGGAGGAAGGAATACGCAATATTTT. Protein: CSVGGLTGGRNTQYF.

As to this clonotype: The junction differs from germline at one of its ends, possibly a read error. This rearrangement joins TRBV11-2 to TRBJ2-2; TRBD2 matches at 12 bases. CDR1 and CDR2 (germline): SGHAT, FQNNGV. The CDR3 is 17 amino acids. CDR3 DNA sequence: TGTGCCAGCAGCCGAGCGGCGACTAGCGGGAGAAGCGGGGGGCTGTTTTTT. Encoded protein: CASSRAATSGRSGGLFF.

The rearrangement links TRBV11-2 to TRBJ2-2, with D possibly being TRBD2 (6 bases). The CDR3 has 17 amino acids. Germline V CDR1 and CDR2: SGHAT, FQNNGV. V lost 2 bases and J lost 5, with 18 bases in between. The CDR3 sequence: CASSLRLEGGGTGELFF. The CDR3 DNA sequence: TGTGCCAGCAGCTTACGACTAGAGGGAGGAGGAACCGGGGAGCTGTTTTTT.

In the case of this clonotype: Its ends do not fully match the called genes, so a read error is possible. V is TRBV4-3 and J is TRBJ2-3; the D gene is possibly TRBD1 (6 bases). The CDR3 length is 14 residues. Per the germline V gene, CDR1 is LGHNA and CDR2 is YSLEER. The CDR3: CANSPDSNTDRQYF. In DNA form, the CDR3 reads TGCGCCAACAGCCCGGACAGTAACACAGATAGGCAGTATTTT.

This sequence joins TRBV29-1 and TRBJ1-2; D is possibly TRBD1 (5 bases). The CDR3 sequence is 12 residues long. Between the trimmed V and J ends, which lost 3 bases and 2 bases, there was a span of 7 bases. CDR1 is SQVTM and CDR2 is ANQGSEA in the germline V gene. CDR3 nucleotides: TGCAGCGTTGACCGGGACAACTATGGCTACACCTTC. Encoded protein: CSVDRDNYGYTF.

This clonotype was seen at least ten times. This sequence joins TRBV12-3 or TRBV12-4 and TRBJ1-2, with TRBD1 matching 7 bases. The CDR3 extends over 13 amino acids. V dropped 6 bases and J dropped 4; count of bases not matched to a gene: 5. The CDR3, as DNA: TGTGCCAGCAGCCGGGACAGCTTCTATGGCTACACCTTC. This codes for CASSRDSFYGYTF.